The 16 T cell receptor beta chains below come from one sample, sequenced in a study of blood T cell repertoires in COVID-19. The table came from immunoSEQ multiplex PCR; TCRdb's copy has only in-frame clones and leaves some out. The data contain 150,000 to 200,000 clones, about 85% of them seen just once; the ten biggest clones take up more than 6.5%. Source material: peripheral blood. The receptor source for this set is an elderly woman in a cohort sampled during active or convalescent COVID-19.

This clone came up a few times. The CDR3 reads CASSRGGTGLTGELFF. The CDR3 DNA follows: TGTGCCAGCAGTAGGGGGGGGACAGGGCTCACCGGGGAGCTGTTTTTT. This sequence joins TRBV11-2 and TRBJ2-2; 9 bases are a match to TRBD1. This CDR3 is built from 16 residues. J lost 4 bases, V lost 6 bases, and 9 bases had no gene match. Germline lookup yields CDR1 SGHAT and CDR2 FQNNGV.

The chain is built from TRBV29-1 and TRBJ1-1; D remains unclear. This CDR3 has 11 residues. Between the trimmed V and J ends, which lost 2 bases and 4 bases, there was a span of 5 bases. Germline V gene lookup returns CDR1 SQVTM and CDR2 ANQGSEA. The CDR3: CSVERLTEAFF. DNA for the CDR3: TGCAGCGTTGAACGTCTCACTGAAGCTTTCTTT.

V gene TRBV27 combines with J gene TRBJ2-7; 10 bases are a match to TRBD2. CDR3 length: 14 amino acids. Germline V gene sequence: CDR1 MNHEY, CDR2 SMNVEV (reference sequence). The junction had 5 bases not matched to a gene; V was cut back by 4 bases and J by 5 bases. CDR3 loop: CASSWLAGADEQYF. The CDR3 DNA reads TGTGCCAGCAGTTGGCTAGCGGGGGCGGACGAGCAGTACTTC.

This clone came up once. This chain links TRBV21-1 with TRBJ2-1; no DNA check was done on the table's D call, TRBD2. TRBV21-1 is marked as a pseudogene. The CDR3 has 16 amino acids. Here the CDR3 DNA reads TGTGCCAGCAGCAAAGTCAGGACTAGCGGGGGCCATGAGCAGTTCTTC. Translation gives CASSKVRTSGGHEQFF.

The V and J genes are TRBV5-4 and TRBJ2-2; 9 bases match TRBD2. Germline CDR1 SGHNT, CDR2 YYREEE (reference sequence). J was trimmed by 4 bases and V by 0 bases; bases with no gene match: 7. The CDR3 length is 17 residues. CDR3 nucleotide sequence: TGTGCCAGCAGCTTGGTTAGCGGGAGTATCGGCACCGGGGAGCTGTTTTTT. Encoded protein: CASSLVSGSIGTGELFF. Combining the CDR3 with reference TRBV5-4 and TRBJ2-2 gives the whole variable domain ETGVTQSPTHLIKTRGQQVTLRCSSQSGHNTVSWYQQALGQGPQFIFQYYREEENGRGNFPPRFSGLQFPNYSSELNVNALELDDSALYLCASSLVSGSIGTGELFFGEGSRLTVL.

The rearrangement uses TRBV18 and TRBJ1-1, with 8 bases fitting TRBD1. Germline loops: CDR1 KGHSH, CDR2 LQKENI. This CDR3 contains 14 residues. The trim removed 6 bases at V and 7 bases at J, leaving 10 bases unmatched. The CDR3 here is CASSLLDRDGEAFF. In DNA, the CDR3 is TGTGCCAGCTCCCTTTTGGACAGGGATGGTGAAGCTTTCTTT.

A few counts support this clone. The V and J genes are TRBV5-1 and TRBJ2-3; 8 nucleotides line up with TRBD1. Trimming removed 5 bases from V and 3 bases from J; junction bases left unmatched: 5. Germline V gene sequence: CDR1 SGHRS, CDR2 YFSETQ. CDR3 length: 14 amino acids. CDR3 amino acids: CASRQGAMTDTQYF. Here the CDR3 DNA reads TGCGCCAGCAGGCAGGGGGCGATGACAGATACGCAGTATTTT.

This sequence joins TRBV19 and TRBJ1-2; 12 bases align to TRBD1. The CDR3 is 17 amino acids. The J segment lost 6 bases and the V segment lost 6 bases, leaving 14 bases of the junction unmatched. Germline CDR1 is LNHDA and CDR2 is SQIVND (reference sequence). In DNA, the CDR3 is TGTGCCAGTAGCCGTGGGCTGACCGGGACAGGGGGCCATGGCTACACCTTC. It yields the protein CASSRGLTGTGGHGYTF.

The count of this clone is one. The CDR3 spells CASTQGGQPLTNYGYTF. The CDR3 coding sequence is TGTGCCAGCACACAGGGGGGACAACCGCTTACTAACTATGGCTACACCTTC. The rearrangement links TRBV28 to TRBJ1-2; the match to TRBD1 covers 8 bases. V was pared by 7 bases and J by 0 bases, with 13 bases of the junction left unmatched. The V gene's germline CDR1 is MDHEN and CDR2 SYDVKM. The CDR3 totals 17 residues.

V usage is TRBV11-3 and J usage is TRBJ1-1; D is unclear. Trimming shortened V by 3 bases and J by 3 bases, and 11 bases separated the two germline ends. Germline V lookup: CDR1 SGHNT, CDR2 YENEEA. The CDR3 sequence is 14 residues long. CDR3 residues: CASSFSGGYTEAFF. The CDR3, as DNA: TGTGCCAGCAGCTTTTCAGGAGGGTACACTGAAGCTTTCTTT.

The chain employs TRBV29-1 and TRBJ1-2, with a weak D call TRBD1 (5 bases). The CDR3 runs to 14 residues. CDR1 and CDR2 (germline): SQVTM, ANQGSEA. Deletions cut 6 bases from V and 4 bases from J, with 18 bases between. The CDR3 reads CSVSVEVGAYGYTF. CDR3 sequence (DNA): TGCAGCGTGTCGGTCGAAGTAGGGGCCTATGGCTACACCTTC.

This clone was seen once. The gene calls are TRBV2 and TRBJ1-2; no clear D. This CDR3 is 15 amino acids long. Trimming left V 4 bases short and J 2 bases short, with 14 bases between. Germline CDR1 and CDR2: SNHLY and FYNNEI. The CDR3 region has the DNA TGTGCCAGCAGTGCCTCTCTCGGGGTCAACTATGGCTACACCTTC. It is translated as CASSASLGVNYGYTF.

The V call is TRBV2, the J call TRBJ2-1, with D possibly being TRBD2 (7 bases). This CDR3 is built from 15 residues. V lost 8 bases and J lost 1, with 15 bases in between. Germline V gene data show CDR1 as SNHLY and CDR2 as FYNNEI. This CDR3 reads CASATGRGSYNEQFF. The CDR3 DNA reads as TGTGCCAGCGCCACAGGGCGGGGGTCCTACAATGAGCAGTTCTTC.

The CDR3 bases are TGTGCCAGCAGCGTCAGGGGCTTAAACACTGAAGCTTTCTTT. It specifies CASSVRGLNTEAFF. This rearrangement joins TRBV13 to TRBJ1-1; D perhaps matches TRBD1 (6 bases). The V gene lost 5 bases and the J gene lost 2 bases, with 12 bases spanning the gap. The CDR3 is 14 amino acids. Germline V gene sequence: CDR1 PRHDT, CDR2 FYEKMQ (reference sequence).

The chain uses TRBV7-2 and TRBJ2-2; TRBD2 aligns across 7 bases. This CDR3 comprises 17 residues. Germline V CDR1 and CDR2: SGHTA, FQGNSA. V shed 5 bases and J 5 bases; nucleotides not matched to a gene: 14. In DNA, the CDR3 is TGTGCCAGCAGCGTCGGAGCCAGCGGGGCTCGGACCGGGGAGCTGTTTTTT. Encoded protein: CASSVGASGARTGELFF.

This sequence joins TRBV19 and TRBJ1-1; D ambiguous. Deletions cut 5 bases from V and 4 bases from J, with 11 bases between. Looked up from germline, CDR1 is LNHDA and CDR2 is SQIVND (reference sequence). This CDR3 region has 13 residues. CDR3 sequence: CASSDVRGTEAFF. The CDR3 coding sequence is TGTGCCAGTAGTGATGTGAGAGGCACTGAAGCTTTCTTT. The variable domain in full, completed from reference TRBV19 and TRBJ1-1, reads DGGITQSPKYLFRKEGQNVTLSCEQNLNHDAMYWYRQDPGQGLRLIYYSQIVNDFQKGDIAEGYSVSREKKESFPLTVTSAQKNPTAFYLCASSDVRGTEAFFGQGTRLTVV.